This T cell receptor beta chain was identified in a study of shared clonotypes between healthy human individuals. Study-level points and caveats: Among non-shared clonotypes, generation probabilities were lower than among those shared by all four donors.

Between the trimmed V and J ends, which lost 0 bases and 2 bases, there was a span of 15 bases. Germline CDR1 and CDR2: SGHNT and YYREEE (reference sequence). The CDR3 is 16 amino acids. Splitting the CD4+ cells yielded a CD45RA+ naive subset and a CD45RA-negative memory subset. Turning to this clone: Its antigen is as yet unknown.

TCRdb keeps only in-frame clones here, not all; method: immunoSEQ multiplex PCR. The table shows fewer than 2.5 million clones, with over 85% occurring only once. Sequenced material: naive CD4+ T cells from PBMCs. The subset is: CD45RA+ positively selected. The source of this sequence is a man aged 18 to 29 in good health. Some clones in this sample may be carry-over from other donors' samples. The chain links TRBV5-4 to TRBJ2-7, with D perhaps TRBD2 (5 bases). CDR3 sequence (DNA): TGTGCCAGCAGCTTGGTGTCTCGGGGAGTTCCCTACGAGCAGTACTTC. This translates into CASSLVSRGVPYEQYF.